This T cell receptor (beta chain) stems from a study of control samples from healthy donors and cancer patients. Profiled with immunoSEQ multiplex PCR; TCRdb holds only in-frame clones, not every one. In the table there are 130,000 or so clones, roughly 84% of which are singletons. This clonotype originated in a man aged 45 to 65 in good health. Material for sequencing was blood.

The CDR3 DNA reads TGTGCCAGTAGTATCCCCGAACCTATAGCGGGGGGGTTCTACGAGCAGTACTTC. Amino acids: CASSIPEPIAGGFYEQYF. The chain combines TRBV19 with TRBJ2-7, with 11 bases fitting TRBD2. The junction had 13 bases not matched to a gene; V was cut back by 3 bases and J by 3 bases. Germline CDR1 reads LNHDA; CDR2 reads SQIVND (reference sequence). CDR3 length equals 18 residues. Full variable domain (remainder filled in from reference TRBV19 and TRBJ2-7): DGGITQSPKYLFRKEGQNVTLSCEQNLNHDAMYWYRQDPGQGLRLIYYSQIVNDFQKGDIAEGYSVSREKKESFPLTVTSAQKNPTAFYLCASSIPEPIAGGFYEQYFGPGTRLTVT.